One sample yielded the 17 T cell receptor beta chains listed below, sequenced in a study of T cell responses to AZD1222 COVID-19 vaccine listed by TCRdb under 2021. According to the study, the label for this sample's time point signals: baseline before first vaccination. The library was obtained by the immunoSEQ multiplex PCR assay. Entries here come from immuneACCESS through TCRdb and include only in-frame sequences with V and J called. Some clones fail to appear in such tables; in the studies checked, an unresolved V gene covers under half of the shortfall, and the cause of the remainder is unknown. In all, the sample holds approximately 100,000 clones, and 70% to 90% of those were seen once. Roughly 3.7% of the sample is in the top ten clones. Sequencing used peripheral blood, obtained on day 0 of AZD1222 vaccination. The receptor set was obtained from an adult in good health.

The chain couples TRBV5-1 to TRBJ1-5; TRBD1 matches 7 bases. Germline lookup yields CDR1 SGHRS and CDR2 YFSETQ. With V trimmed by 0 bases and J by 5 bases, 5 bases remained unmatched. CDR3 length: 15 amino acids. Here the CDR3 reads CASSLEGQTDQPQHF. CDR3 DNA sequence: TGCGCCAGCAGCTTGGAGGGACAGACGGATCAGCCCCAGCATTTT.

The CDR3 DNA reads TGCGCCAGCAGCCACGGACTAGCGGAAGAGACCCAGTACTTC. Residues: CASSHGLAEETQYF. This chain joins TRBV4-3 and TRBJ2-5; 10 bases line up with TRBD2. The CDR3 has 14 amino acids. The trim removed 3 bases at V and 3 bases at J, leaving 1 base unmatched. Germline CDR1 LGHNA, CDR2 YSLEER.

The V call is TRBV11-2, the J call TRBJ2-2, with TRBD2 matching over 10 bases. J gave up 5 bases and V 5 bases, and 8 bases lay outside the gene matches. This CDR3 contains 16 residues. The germline V gene encodes CDR1 SGHAT and CDR2 FQNNGV. The CDR3 DNA sequence: TGTGCCAGCAGCCTCCTAGCGGGGGCCCGAACCGGGGAGCTGTTTTTT. Translating gives CASSLLAGARTGELFF.

This clone is a singleton in its sample. This rearrangement joins TRBV29-1 to TRBJ1-1; D is ambiguous. V was trimmed by 4 bases and J by 8 bases, leaving 11 bases between them. The length of the CDR3 is 11 residues. From germline, CDR1 is SQVTM and CDR2 ANQGSEA. The CDR3 bases are TGCAGCGTTGCCGGAGTACCAGAAGCTTTCTTT. As protein: CSVAGVPEAFF.

The chain carries TRBV5-1 and TRBJ2-1; D not certain. CDR1 SGHRS and CDR2 YFSETQ come from the germline V gene. The germline V and J ends were trimmed by 4 bases and 1 base, with 12 bases remaining between them. The CDR3 is 15 residues long. This CDR3 is CASSGGTGSYNEQFF. DNA of the CDR3: TGCGCCAGCAGCGGCGGTACCGGGTCCTACAATGAGCAGTTCTTC.

The V gene is TRBV7-3, the J gene TRBJ2-1, with 8 bases that match TRBD2. Per germline, CDR1 SGHTA and CDR2 FQGTGA. This CDR3 spans 13 amino acids. The ends lost 5 bases at V and 6 bases at J; junction bases unmatched: 3. CDR3 protein: CASSEAGANEQFF. CDR3 coding DNA: TGTGCCAGCAGCGAAGCGGGGGCCAATGAGCAGTTCTTC.

The chain links TRBV12-5 to TRBJ1-5; the match to TRBD1 covers 9 bases. Germline V gives CDR1 LGHNT, CDR2 FRNRAP. Trimming removed 5 bases from V and 5 bases from J; junction bases left unmatched: 4. The CDR3 totals 14 residues. CDR3 in DNA: TGTGCTAGTGGTCAGGGACAGGGAGATCAGCCCCAGCATTTT. This translates into CASGQGQGDQPQHF.

The chain has TRBV4-1 and TRBJ2-4, with 9 bases aligning to TRBD1. The ends lost 1 base at V and 1 base at J; junction bases unmatched: 5. The CDR3 consists of 17 residues. CDR1 is MGHRA, CDR2 YSYEKL, per germline. The CDR3: CASSQGGQGGAKNIQYF. The CDR3 nucleotides are TGCGCCAGCAGCCAAGGGGGACAGGGTGGGGCCAAAAACATTCAGTACTTC.

The chain joins TRBV5-1 to TRBJ1-6; D unresolved. CDR3 length: 15 residues. V lost 4 bases and J 6 bases, leaving 14 bases between the germline ends. From germline, CDR1 is SGHRS and CDR2 YFSETQ. The CDR3 DNA reads TGCGCCAGCAGCCCCGGGCTCAATCGTAATTCACCCCTCCACTTT. Its translation is CASSPGLNRNSPLHF.

This clone was found once. The chain recombines TRBV5-1 with TRBJ2-3, with D hard to call. The V gene lost 0 bases and the J gene lost 2 bases, with 10 bases spanning the gap. In germline, CDR1 is SGHRS, CDR2 YFSETQ. The CDR3 sequence is 15 residues long. CDR3 nucleotides: TGCGCCAGCAGCTTGGGGTTCGGCAACACAGATACGCAGTATTTT. This sequence encodes CASSLGFGNTDTQYF.

The chain carries TRBV6-5 and TRBJ1-6; no firm D call. The germline V and J ends were trimmed by 5 bases and 4 bases, with 6 bases remaining between them. The CDR3 totals 13 residues. Germline-derived CDR1 and CDR2 are MNHEY and SVGAGI. DNA for the CDR3: TGTGCCAGCAGTCCCAATTATAATTCACCCCTCCACTTT. Translated: CASSPNYNSPLHF.

The rearrangement links TRBV15 to TRBJ2-7; tentatively, D is TRBD1 (5 bases). CDR1 is LNHNV and CDR2 is YYDKDF in the germline V gene (reference sequence). The CDR3 runs to 16 residues. V lost 0 bases and J lost 0, with 12 bases in between. DNA for the CDR3: TGTGCCACCAGCAGAGACAGGGCTTCGAGCTCCTACGAGCAGTACTTC. This sequence encodes CATSRDRASSSYEQYF.

CDR3 coding DNA: TGTGCCACTCGAGACCAGGGGTATAATTCACCCCTCCACTTT. Its protein is CATRDQGYNSPLHF. This chain links TRBV19 with TRBJ1-6, with TRBD1 as a possible D gene (6 bases). The CDR3 is made up of 14 amino acids. Trimming shortened V by 10 bases and J by 4 bases, and 14 bases separated the two germline ends. The germline gives CDR1 LNHDA, CDR2 SQIVND (reference sequence). Complete variable domain (other parts from reference TRBV19 and TRBJ1-6): DGGITQSPKYLFRKEGQNVTLSCEQNLNHDAMYWYRQDPGQGLRLIYYSQIVNDFQKGDIAEGYSVSREKKESFPLTVTSAQKNPTAFYLCATRDQGYNSPLHFGNGTRLTVT.

The chain is built from TRBV5-5 and TRBJ1-1; D ambiguous. The V and J ends lost 3 bases and 1 base respectively, with 7 bases between them. The CDR3 consists of 13 residues. Germline V lookup: CDR1 SGHKS, CDR2 YYEKEE (reference sequence). The CDR3 DNA reads as TGTGCCAGCAGCTCCCCCGGGAACACTGAAGCTTTCTTT. Its translation is CASSSPGNTEAFF.

The chain has TRBV30 and TRBJ1-2; unclear D gene. The germline V and J ends were trimmed by 0 bases and 4 bases, with 15 bases remaining between them. Germline values: CDR1 GTSNPN, CDR2 SVGIG (reference sequence). This CDR3 contains 15 residues. This CDR3 reads CAWSVPRRRLYGYTF. In DNA, the CDR3 is TGTGCCTGGAGTGTACCCCGACGACGGCTCTATGGCTACACCTTC.

This chain connects TRBV4-1 to TRBJ1-2; TRBD1 aligns across 9 bases. The CDR3 extends over 14 amino acids. Per the germline V gene, CDR1 is MGHRA and CDR2 is YSYEKL. With V trimmed by 1 base and J by 5 bases, 2 bases remained unmatched. In DNA, the CDR3 is TGCGCCAGCAGCCAAGTTGGACAGGGGTATGGCTACACCTTC. It yields the protein CASSQVGQGYGYTF.

The J gene is TRBJ1-2, the V gene TRBV7-6, with 7 bases fitting TRBD1. Germline CDR1 is SGHVS and CDR2 is FNYEAQ. CDR3 length: 15 amino acids. V was clipped by 5 bases and J by 3 bases; unmatched bases: 9. CDR3 in DNA: TGTGCCAGCAGCCTCGCCCCAGGGGGGTACTATGGCTACACCTTC. As protein: CASSLAPGGYYGYTF.